This record covers a single T cell receptor beta chain. Its antigen is not known. TCR cDNA molecules each had a unique molecular identifier. TCRdb used MiXCR to reprocess the 5' RACE reads, holding one entry per CDR3 protein. In the table there are about 12,000 distinct CDR3 sequences, approximately 15% of which are singletons. Time point reported: sample taken at primary tumor resection. Tumor, nontumor lung or frozen PBMC supplied whole RNA that was sequenced unsorted. The donors comprised 60 to 80 untreated early-stage non-small cell lung cancer patients. These data originate in a study of spatial heterogeneity in lung cancer. Study background: There were consistently more beta-chain sequences detected than alpha-chain sequences. Study conclusions and caveats: Ubiquitous, expanded tumor-derived TCRs were more frequently observed in blood at resection than at follow-up.

This CDR3 is built from 18 residues. Trimming at V came to 1 base and at J to 4 bases, leaving 15 bases not matched to a gene. In germline, CDR1 is LGHDT, CDR2 YNNKEL (reference sequence). The sequencing here drew on PBMCs, taken at surgery. The J gene is TRBJ2-7, the V gene TRBV3-1; 8 bases line up with TRBD1. The TCR was taken from a male donor with early-stage non-small cell lung cancer. CDR3 protein: CASSQGRDPRTGRYEQYF. The CDR3 DNA is TGTGCCAGCAGCCAAGGACGAGATCCTAGGACAGGGAGGTACGAGCAGTACTTC.